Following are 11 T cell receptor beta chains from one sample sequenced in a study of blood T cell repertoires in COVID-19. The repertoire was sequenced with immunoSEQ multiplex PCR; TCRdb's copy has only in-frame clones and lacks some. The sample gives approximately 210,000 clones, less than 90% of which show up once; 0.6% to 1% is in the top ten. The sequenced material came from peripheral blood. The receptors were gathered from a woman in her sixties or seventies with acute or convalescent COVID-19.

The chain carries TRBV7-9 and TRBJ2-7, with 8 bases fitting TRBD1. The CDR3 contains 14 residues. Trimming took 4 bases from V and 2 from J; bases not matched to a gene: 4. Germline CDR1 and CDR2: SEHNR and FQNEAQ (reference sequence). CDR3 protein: CASSSQQGAYEQYF. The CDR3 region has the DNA TGTGCCAGCAGCTCACAACAGGGGGCCTACGAGCAGTACTTC.

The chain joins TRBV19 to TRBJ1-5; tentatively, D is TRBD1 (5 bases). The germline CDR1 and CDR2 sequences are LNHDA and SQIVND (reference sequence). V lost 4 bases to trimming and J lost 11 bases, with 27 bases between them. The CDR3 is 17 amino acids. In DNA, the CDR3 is TGTGCCAGTAGTAAGCCCCGAAGCGGTGGCGGGGGAATGGCCCAGCATTTT. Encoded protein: CASSKPRSGGGGMAQHF.

CDR3 region: CASRTDRASYNEQFF. The CDR3 coding sequence is TGTGCCAGCAGGACGGACAGGGCCTCCTACAATGAGCAGTTCTTC. V gene TRBV6-5 combines with J gene TRBJ2-1; 8 bases map to TRBD1. V dropped 6 bases and J dropped 0; count of bases not matched to a gene: 4. Germline CDR1 and CDR2: MNHEY and SVGAGI. This CDR3 is 15 amino acids long.

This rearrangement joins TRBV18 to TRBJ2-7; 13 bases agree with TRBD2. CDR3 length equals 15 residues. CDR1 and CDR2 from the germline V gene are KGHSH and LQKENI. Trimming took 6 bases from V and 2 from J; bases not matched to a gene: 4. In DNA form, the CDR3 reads TGTGCCAGCTCCCAAGGGACTAGCGGGGCCTACGAGCAGTACTTC. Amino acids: CASSQGTSGAYEQYF.

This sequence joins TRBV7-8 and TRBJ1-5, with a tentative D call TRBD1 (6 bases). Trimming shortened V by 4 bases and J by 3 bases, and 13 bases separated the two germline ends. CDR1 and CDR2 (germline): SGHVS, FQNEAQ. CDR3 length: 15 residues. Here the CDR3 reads CASSSNGQFNQPQHF. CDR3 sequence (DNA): TGTGCCAGCAGCTCGAACGGACAGTTCAATCAGCCCCAGCATTTT. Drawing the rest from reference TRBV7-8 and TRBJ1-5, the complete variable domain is GAGVSQSPRYKVAKRGQDVALRCDPISGHVSLFWYQQALGQGPEFLTYFQNEAQLDKSGLPSDRFFAERPEGSVSTLKIQRTQQEDSAVYLCASSSNGQFNQPQHFGDGTRLSIL.

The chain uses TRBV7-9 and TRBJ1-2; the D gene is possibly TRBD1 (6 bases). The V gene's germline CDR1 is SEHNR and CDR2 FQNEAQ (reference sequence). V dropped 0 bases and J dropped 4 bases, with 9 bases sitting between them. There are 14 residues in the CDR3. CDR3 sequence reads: CASSLAGRGYGYTF. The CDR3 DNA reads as TGTGCCAGCAGCTTAGCTGGCAGGGGCTATGGCTACACCTTC.

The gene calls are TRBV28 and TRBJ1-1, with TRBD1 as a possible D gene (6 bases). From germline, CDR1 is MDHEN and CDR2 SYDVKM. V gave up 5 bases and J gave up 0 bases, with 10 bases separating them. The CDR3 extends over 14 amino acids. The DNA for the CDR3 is TGTGCCAGCAGTACCCGACAGGTGAACACTGAAGCTTTCTTT. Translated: CASSTRQVNTEAFF.

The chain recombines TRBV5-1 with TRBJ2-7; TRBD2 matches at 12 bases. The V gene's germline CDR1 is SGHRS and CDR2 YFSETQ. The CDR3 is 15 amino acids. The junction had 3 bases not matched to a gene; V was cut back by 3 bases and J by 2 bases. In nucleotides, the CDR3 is TGCGCCAGCAGCTCGCTAGCGGGGGGGCCCTACGAGCAGTACTTC. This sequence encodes CASSSLAGGPYEQYF.

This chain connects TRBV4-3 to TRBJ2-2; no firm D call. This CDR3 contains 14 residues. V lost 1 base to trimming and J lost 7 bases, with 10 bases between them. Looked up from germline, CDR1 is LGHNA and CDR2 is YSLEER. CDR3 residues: CASSQAPAVGELFF. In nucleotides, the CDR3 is TGCGCCAGCAGCCAAGCTCCGGCGGTCGGGGAGCTGTTTTTT.

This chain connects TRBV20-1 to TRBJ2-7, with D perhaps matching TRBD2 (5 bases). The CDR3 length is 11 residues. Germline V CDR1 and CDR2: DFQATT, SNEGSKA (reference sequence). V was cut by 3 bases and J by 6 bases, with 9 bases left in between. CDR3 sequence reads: CSASPLAEQYF. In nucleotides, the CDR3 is TGCAGTGCTAGCCCCCTAGCCGAGCAGTACTTC.

The CDR3 sequence is CASSLDHGSPLHF. In DNA, the CDR3 is TGCGCCAGCAGCTTGGATCACGGTTCACCCCTCCACTTT. V is TRBV5-1 and J is TRBJ1-6, with unresolved D. The CDR3 covers 13 residues. Trimming removed 0 bases from V and 9 bases from J, with 7 bases in between. CDR1 and CDR2 (germline): SGHRS, YFSETQ.